This T cell receptor beta chain originates from a study of blood T cell repertoires in COVID-19. Across the study: Collection of acute and convalescent COVID-19 samples took place in the United States, Italy and Spain. T cells, B-cell-depleted T cells, or PBMCs supplied cDNA or gDNA.

Study processing details: Researchers report that nucleated cell counts were estimated from reference gene primer amplification. Generated by immunoSEQ multiplex PCR, the TCRdb table keeps only in-frame clones and is missing some. The D gene and trimming were derived from the DNA, and the V and J assignments and clone size from that table. The table records roughly 180,000 clones, more than 80% of them present only once. The table lists this clone with a count of one. Germline V gives CDR1 SNHLY, CDR2 FYNNEI. The CDR3 length is 14 residues. Between the trimmed V and J ends, which lost 7 bases and 0 bases, there was a span of 13 bases.

The V and J genes are TRBV2 and TRBJ2-7; TRBD1 might be the D (6 bases). Sequenced input: peripheral blood. The receptor comes from a human donor in a cohort sampled during active COVID-19. DNA for the CDR3: TGTGCCAGCATGCGGCAGGGGTTCTCCTACGAGCAGTACTTC. Translated: CASMRQGFSYEQYF.